Detailed here is one T cell receptor beta chain. Its cognate antigen has yet to be identified. Per-base qualities were not stored, and no clone one base away is much larger. The cohort comprised fewer than 700 healthy bone marrow donors. At the time of sampling, all cohort members were nominally healthy, though unrecorded immune exposures were likely present. The donor tested CMV seronegative, placing the donor among the 350 to 400 seronegative members of the cohort. Every donor gave a peripheral blood sample, and the peripheral blood mononuclear cells from that sample were used for TCR beta sequencing. The Qiagen DNeasy Blood Extraction Kit was used to extract genomic DNA from the blood cell samples. This specimen belongs to a study of cytomegalovirus exposure and HLA in healthy donors (TCRdb year 2017). Concerning the study at large: According to an earlier analysis of 550 to 700 of the donors, 150 million to 200 million T cells yielded 117 million unique TCR beta sequences and approximately 300 Gb of sequence data. In the later analysis, no new phenotypic data were used to find candidate immune exposures; instead, reliance was placed on TCR beta sequences and their occurrence across donors. Typing coverage varied by locus: roughly 629-630 donors for A, B, C, DRB1 and DQB1; approximately 500 for DQA1; more than 600 for DPA1; around 490 for DPB1. A later analysis re-examined previously published TCR beta repertoires from roughly 720 donors and added high-resolution HLA genotyping to investigate patterns of TCR occurrence. To predict cytomegalovirus infection status, the study brought together high-throughput TCR immunosequencing, statistical association of individual TCRs with disease status, and machine learning. Among under 450 genotyped donors of the cohort, an average of roughly 240,000 unique TCR beta nucleotide sequences were sequenced per donor, approximately 20% of them non-productive. Besides the first cohort of approximately 710 subjects, a separate validation cohort made up of over 100 different subjects was used. Every repertoire in the discovery cohort had been generated on one and the same sequencing platform. Donor age, sex, ethnicity and CMV serostatus were collected together with the repertoire data. An earlier analysis of some 600 of the donors applied high-throughput TCR beta sequencing to assess whether each TCR beta V gene segment acted as functional or pseudogenic. Of the roughly 390 genotyped donors, about 80% fell in the genetic ancestry cluster associated with self-reported Caucasian donors. An early release that covered roughly 600 HLA-typed donors contained 300 to 350 gigabases of sequencing data and around 80 million unique TCR sequences. Four or five DR-DQ haplotypes were handled as single units for association and clustering because linkage in the cohort was strong. The study profiled the T cell repertoires of about 640 subjects by immunosequencing and related them to cytomegalovirus serostatus. The study aimed to test whether cataloging public T cell receptors could reveal signatures of past pathogen exposure. HLA typing included class I and class II loci at four-digit resolution. Genome-wide SNP genotypes for about three fifths of the 666 donors were used in a later genetic analysis, which treated that subset as a discovery cohort.

Paper-wide results and their limitations: A further reported finding was that TCR beta sequences accurately predicted the HLA-A and HLA-B alleles for most subjects in the first cohort. A cluster of highly shared sequence variants was judged likely to be a technical artifact of the sequencing pipeline. According to a later analysis, most CMV-associated TCR beta chains appeared to be HLA-restricted, and the HLA associations seemed to be driven largely by CMV exposure. A total of around 150 TCR beta chains were listed by the study as associated with cytomegalovirus. Because the 87-base-pair reads could not distinguish some IMGT-functional V segments, including TRBV6-2 and TRBV6-3, those segments were excluded. The classifier was reported to diagnose cytomegalovirus status with high specificity and sensitivity in both the original and validation cohorts. A later analysis found that HLA-associated TCR beta chains were more clonally expanded and had lower generation probabilities than equally common non-associated chains. Because counts were too low, 15 or so rarely observed V segments, including chromosome 9 orphons, were excluded from the earlier analysis of some 540 of the donors. A few of the identified cytomegalovirus-associated TCR beta chains were confirmed in vitro to be specific for cytomegalovirus antigens. Assigning TCR associations to individual alleles was difficult when HLA alleles, especially DR and DQ, strongly co-occurred. Correlated functional status among segregating V segments might be attributable to linkage disequilibrium, but an unknown experimental factor could not be ruled out. Several of the top co-occurrence clusters appeared to be linked to parvovirus B19, influenza, CMV and Epstein-Barr virus, according to a later analysis. Specific HLA alleles were associated with 16,951 TCR beta sequences at a false discovery rate of 0.05 in a later analysis. In a later analysis, TCR association rates were found to vary across HLA loci, with the most associated TCRs seen for DRB1 alleles and the fewest for HLA-C alleles. Compared with the 666-donor mean, donors in an Asian-associated ancestry cluster had fewer N-insertions in productive TCRs, according to a later genetic analysis. CMV serostatus was the only immune exposure information available for the cohort. In an earlier analysis of approximately 590 of the donors, most TCR beta V segments appeared in productive rearrangements about 90% or about 30% of the time, broadly matching IMGT annotations. According to the authors, the approach could potentially be generalized to other disease states and immunological phenotypes. HLA typing was unavailable for some donors at each locus, so association tests used only the typed subset. A later genetic analysis associated a missense DCLRE1C variant with V-gene and J-gene trimming of TCR beta chains, and an independent cohort replicated the association. Across donors, most TCR sequences were observed very rarely, whereas some public TCRs were present in many individuals. This cohort had only TCR beta chains sequenced, and the lack of alpha or paired-chain data limited which features could be detected. Roughly uniform sequencing depth across donors was assumed in presence/absence analyses, although this assumption may not hold.

CDR3 length: 14 amino acids, cysteine to phenylalanine. The only DNA kept is the CDR3, 42 bases in frame from the first base. Trimming removed 1 base from V and 1 base from J, leaving 7 bases between the germline ends. For CDR1 and CDR2, the germline V gene lists SNHLY and FYNNEI. The method was the immunoSEQ multiplex PCR assay. The multiplex PCR relied on a mix of 60 forward primers for TCR Vbeta segments and 13 reverse primers for TCR Jbeta segments. Amplification of the CDR3 region of rearranged TCR beta genes was performed with a multiplex PCR assay on genomic DNA. Amplified TCR beta libraries were sequenced as 87-base-pair reads on the Illumina HiSeq System. The source study handled its data this way. A later analysis tallied roughly 78 million unique TCR beta chains across the 666 repertoires, and roughly 11 million of those chains were shared by two or more donors. Raw reads were error-corrected and collapsed into unique sequences by a nearest-neighbor algorithm in which closely related sequences were merged to remove PCR and sequencing errors. CDR3 sequences were aligned to IMGT reference sequences to assign V, D and J gene segments. For a sequence to be retained, a match of at least six nucleotides was required to both a V gene segment and a J gene segment. Rearrangements were called productive when the CDR3 lacked stop codons and stayed in frame with V and J; all others were non-productive. CDR3 was defined by IMGT convention, running from the second conserved V-encoded cysteine to the conserved J-encoded phenylalanine. The earlier analysis of about 590 of the donors excluded sequences that lacked an unambiguous match to a single V gene segment. An earlier analysis of 587 of the donors classified V segments as functional when productive rearrangements were above 56.7% and as segregating when the standard deviation between donors was above 5%. To diagnose cytomegalovirus status from the catalog of TCR beta chain sequences, a statistical classification framework was built. A later analysis assigned V and J genes by comparing TCR nucleotide sequences with IMGT/GENE-DB human TR gene sequences. A later analysis assigned CDR3 sequences and most-parsimonious VDJ recombination scenarios with the TCRdist pipeline. A later analysis defined each TCR beta chain by its CDR3 amino acid sequence plus V-gene family, and excluded reads lacking a unique V-gene family. To address suspected cross-contamination and a sequencing artifact, a later analysis removed around 600 highly shared, low-generation-probability nucleotide sequences. For each public chain, a later analysis derived a clonal expansion index from normalized ranks of inferred template counts within each repertoire. In a later analysis, generation probabilities were computed using a VDJ recombination model fitted to out-of-frame rearrangements, and the results were checked against IGoR. In a later analysis, hypergeometric tests were used to score TCR-TCR, TCR-HLA and TCR-CMV co-occurrence, with a repertoire-size bias correction applied to TCR pairs. In a later analysis, false discovery rates were estimated by permuting HLA or CMV assignments 20 times. In a later analysis, co-occurring TCRs were grouped with DBSCAN, and TCRdist sequence similarity was added when clustering was performed within HLA-allele-positive subsets. Co-occurrence clustering excluded repertoires with fewer than 30,000 or more than 120,000 public chains, plus five with anomalous nucleotide sharing. TCRdb took over this immuneACCESS table, retaining in-frame rearrangements with V and J assigned. Such tables are incomplete; in checked studies, under half of the missing clones stem from an unresolved V gene, and the remainder is unexplained. That table gives V, J and clone size, and the DNA gave D and trimming. Across this sample there are roughly 130,000 clones, with under 90% seen only once. Together, the top ten hold around 4.1% of the sample.

The chain is made from TRBV2 and TRBJ1-1; the D region possibly corresponds to TRBD1 (5 bases align). Source material: PBMCs. The clonotype comes from a woman aged 35 to 49 in good health and CMV-seronegative. The nucleotides read TGTGCCAGCAGTGAAGGGGGGGGGAACACTGAAGCTTTCTTT. This encodes CASSEGGGNTEAFF. Here the CDR3 is joined to the reference TRBV2 and TRBJ1-1 genes, and the full variable domain is: EPEVTQTPSHQVTQMGQEVILRCVPISNHLYFYWYRQILGQKVEFLVSFYNNEISEKSEIFDDQFSVERPDGSNFTLKIRSTKLEDSAMYFCASSEGGGNTEAFFGQGTRLTVV.